Each of the 9 T cell receptor beta chains below was sequenced from the same sample in a study of cytomegalovirus exposure and HLA in healthy donors. Primers: 60 Vbeta forward and 13 Jbeta reverse. Assay used: immunoSEQ multiplex PCR; TCRdb lists only in-frame clones, some missing. The sample includes about 94,000 clones, 79% seen only once; the top ten take 3.5% to 4%. Sequencing was done on a sample of PBMCs. These receptors were collected from a woman in her 40s in good health and CMV-seronegative.

This sequence joins TRBV7-2 and TRBJ2-7, with 12 bases matching TRBD2. Germline values: CDR1 SGHTA, CDR2 FQGNSA. The CDR3 runs to 18 residues. Trimming removed 0 bases from V and 2 bases from J; junction bases left unmatched: 8. The DNA of the CDR3 is TGTGCCAGCAGCTTAGCTGGGCCTAGCGGGGGGGGCCCCTACGAGCAGTACTTC. This codes for CASSLAGPSGGGPYEQYF.

The chain couples TRBV27 to TRBJ2-1; D might be TRBD2 (6 bases). Germline CDR1 and CDR2: MNHEY and SMNVEV (reference sequence). The CDR3 covers 16 residues. Trimming removed 3 bases at V and 3 bases at J, with 15 bases between. The CDR3 here is CASSLEGPEGYNEQFF. The CDR3 DNA follows: TGTGCCAGCAGTTTGGAGGGACCCGAGGGCTACAATGAGCAGTTCTTC.

The sample holds a few counts of this clone. V and J are TRBV7-2 and TRBJ2-5; 9 nucleotides align to TRBD1. The CDR3 contains 18 residues. V lost 5 bases and J lost 4; bases outside the gene matches: 17. Germline CDR1 and CDR2: SGHTA and FQGNSA. CDR3 DNA sequence: TGTGCCAGCAGCCATACCCATCGCTCGACAGGGGGAAGAGAGACCCAGTACTTC. Encoded protein: CASSHTHRSTGGRETQYF.

V usage is TRBV4-1 and J usage is TRBJ2-1; 14 nucleotides agree with TRBD2. The germline gives CDR1 MGHRA, CDR2 YSYEKL. CDR3 length equals 17 residues. The V and J ends lost 4 bases and 6 bases, in that order; junction bases with no gene match: 8. Here the CDR3 reads CASSRTSGGPPGNEQFF. The CDR3 DNA follows: TGCGCCAGCAGCCGGACTAGCGGGGGGCCCCCAGGCAATGAGCAGTTCTTC.

The rearrangement links TRBV5-4 to TRBJ1-1; TRBD1 agrees at 8 bases. This CDR3 spans 16 amino acids. Germline assignment: CDR1 SGHNT and CDR2 YYREEE (reference sequence). With 2 bases clipped from V and 3 bases from J, the junction kept 9 bases outside the gene matches. For the CDR3, the DNA is TGTGCCAGCAGCTTTTCCCTCGGACAGGGCGACACTGAAGCTTTCTTT. It is translated as CASSFSLGQGDTEAFF.

This chain joins TRBV29-1 and TRBJ2-6; weak D call: TRBD1 (6 bases). V dropped 3 bases and J dropped 0 bases, with 6 bases sitting between them. Germline V gene lookup returns CDR1 SQVTM and CDR2 ANQGSEA. This CDR3 is built from 14 residues. CDR3 loop: CSVEDSSGANVLTF. The CDR3 DNA is TGCAGCGTTGAGGACAGCTCTGGGGCCAACGTCCTGACTTTC.

The chain combines TRBV2 with TRBJ1-1, with D maybe TRBD1 (6 bases). Per the germline V gene, CDR1 is SNHLY and CDR2 is FYNNEI. V was trimmed by 6 bases and J by 3 bases, leaving 11 bases between them. This CDR3 has 13 residues. The CDR3 sequence is CASRNRVDTEAFF. CDR3 nucleotides: TGTGCCAGCAGGAACAGGGTGGACACTGAAGCTTTCTTT. Full variable domain (remainder filled in from reference TRBV2 and TRBJ1-1): EPEVTQTPSHQVTQMGQEVILRCVPISNHLYFYWYRQILGQKVEFLVSFYNNEISEKSEIFDDQFSVERPDGSNFTLKIRSTKLEDSAMYFCASRNRVDTEAFFGQGTRLTVV.

This clone was recorded a few times. In DNA, the CDR3 is TGTGCCAGCAGGAACCGAGGGGGGGCCGGTGATACGCAGTATTTT. Amino acid sequence: CASRNRGGAGDTQYF. The chain combines TRBV27 with TRBJ2-3, with a tentative D call TRBD2 (7 bases). Trimming took off 6 bases at V and 6 bases at J, with 19 bases between the two ends. This CDR3 is 15 amino acids long. Germline V gene lookup returns CDR1 MNHEY and CDR2 SMNVEV (reference sequence).

The J gene is TRBJ2-2, the V gene TRBV5-1, with 7 bases fitting TRBD1. This CDR3 is built from 16 residues. Germline V gene data show CDR1 as SGHRS and CDR2 as YFSETQ. V gave up 0 bases and J gave up 6 bases; unmatched junction bases: 8. This chain's CDR3 is CASSLGQGKKAGELFF. The DNA of the CDR3 is TGCGCCAGCAGCTTGGGACAGGGAAAGAAAGCCGGGGAGCTGTTTTTT.